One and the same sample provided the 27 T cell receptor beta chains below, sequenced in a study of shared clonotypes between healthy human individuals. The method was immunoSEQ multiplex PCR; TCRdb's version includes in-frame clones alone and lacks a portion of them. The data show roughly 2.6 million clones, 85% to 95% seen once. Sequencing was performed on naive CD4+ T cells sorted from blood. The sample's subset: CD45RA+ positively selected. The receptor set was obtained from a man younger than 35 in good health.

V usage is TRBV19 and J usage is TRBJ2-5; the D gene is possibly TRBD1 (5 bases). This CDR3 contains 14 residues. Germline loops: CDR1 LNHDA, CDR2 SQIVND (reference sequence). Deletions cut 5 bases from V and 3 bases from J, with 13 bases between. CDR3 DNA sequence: TGTGCCAGTAGTCCAGGGTTGGGAAAAGAGACCCAGTACTTC. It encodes CASSPGLGKETQYF.

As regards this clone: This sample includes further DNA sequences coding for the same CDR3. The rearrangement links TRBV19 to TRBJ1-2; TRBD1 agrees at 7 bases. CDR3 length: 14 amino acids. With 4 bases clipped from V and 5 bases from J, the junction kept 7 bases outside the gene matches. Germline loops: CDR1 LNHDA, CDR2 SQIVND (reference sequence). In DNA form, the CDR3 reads TGTGCCAGTAGTAGACAGGGTTCGTCTTATGGCTACACCTTC. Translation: CASSRQGSSYGYTF.

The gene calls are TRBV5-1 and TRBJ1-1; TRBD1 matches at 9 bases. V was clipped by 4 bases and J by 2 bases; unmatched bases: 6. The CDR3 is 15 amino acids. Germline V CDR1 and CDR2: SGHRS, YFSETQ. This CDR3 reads CASSPLTGGNTEAFF. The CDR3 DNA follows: TGCGCCAGCAGCCCTTTGACAGGGGGTAACACTGAAGCTTTCTTT.

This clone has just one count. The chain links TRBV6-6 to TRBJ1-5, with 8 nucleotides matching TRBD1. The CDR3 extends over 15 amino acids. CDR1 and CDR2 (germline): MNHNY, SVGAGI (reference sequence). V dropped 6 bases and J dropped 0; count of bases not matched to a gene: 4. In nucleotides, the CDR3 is TGTGCCAGCAGCTCAGGGGGCCTTAGCAATCAGCCCCAGCATTTT. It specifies CASSSGGLSNQPQHF.

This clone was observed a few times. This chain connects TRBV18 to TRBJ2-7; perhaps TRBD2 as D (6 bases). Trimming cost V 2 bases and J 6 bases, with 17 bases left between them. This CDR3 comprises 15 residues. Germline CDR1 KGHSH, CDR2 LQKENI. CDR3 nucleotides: TGTGCCAGCTCACCATCCCCGCTGGCCGGGAGCGAGCAGTACTTC. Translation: CASSPSPLAGSEQYF.

The CDR3 bases are TGCGCCAGCAGCTTAGCAGCGACAACTTATGGCTACACCTTC. It yields the protein CASSLAATTYGYTF. The chain carries TRBV5-1 and TRBJ1-2; D unclear. CDR1 is SGHRS, CDR2 YFSETQ, per germline. V dropped 2 bases and J dropped 5 bases, with 13 bases sitting between them. The CDR3 sequence is 14 residues long.

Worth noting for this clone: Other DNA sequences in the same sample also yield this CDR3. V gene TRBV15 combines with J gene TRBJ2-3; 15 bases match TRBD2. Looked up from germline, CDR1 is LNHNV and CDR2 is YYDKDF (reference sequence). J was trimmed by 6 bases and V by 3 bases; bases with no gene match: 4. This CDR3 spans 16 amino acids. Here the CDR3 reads CATSSGTSGGTDTQYF. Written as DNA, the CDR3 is TGTGCCACCAGCAGCGGGACTAGCGGGGGGACGGATACGCAGTATTTT.

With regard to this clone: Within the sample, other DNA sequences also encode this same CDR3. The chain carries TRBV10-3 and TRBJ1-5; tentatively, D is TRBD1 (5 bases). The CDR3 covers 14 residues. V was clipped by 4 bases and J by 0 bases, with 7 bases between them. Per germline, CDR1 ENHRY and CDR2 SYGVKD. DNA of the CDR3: TGTGCCATCAGTGGAGGGGATAGCAATCAGCCCCAGCATTTT. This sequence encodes CAISGGDSNQPQHF.

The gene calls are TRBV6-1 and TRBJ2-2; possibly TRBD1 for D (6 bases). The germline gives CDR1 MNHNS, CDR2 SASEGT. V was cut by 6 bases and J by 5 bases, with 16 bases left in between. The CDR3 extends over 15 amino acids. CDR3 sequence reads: CASSPQGVGTGELFF. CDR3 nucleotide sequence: TGTGCCAGCAGCCCACAGGGAGTCGGGACCGGGGAGCTGTTTTTT.

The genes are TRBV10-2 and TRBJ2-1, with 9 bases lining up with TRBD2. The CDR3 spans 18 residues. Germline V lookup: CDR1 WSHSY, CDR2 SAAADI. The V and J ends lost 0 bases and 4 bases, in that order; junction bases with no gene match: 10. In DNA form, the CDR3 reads TGCGCCAGCAGTGAGTCTGCGGGAGGGCCTACCAAATACAATGAGCAGTTCTTC. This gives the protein CASSESAGGPTKYNEQFF.

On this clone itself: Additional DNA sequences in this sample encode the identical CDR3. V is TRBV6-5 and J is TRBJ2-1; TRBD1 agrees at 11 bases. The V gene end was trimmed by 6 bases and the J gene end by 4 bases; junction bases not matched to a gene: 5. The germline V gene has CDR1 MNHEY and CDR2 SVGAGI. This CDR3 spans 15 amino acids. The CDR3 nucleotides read TGTGCCAGCAGCCCCGGGACAGGGGGTTACAATGAGCAGTTCTTC. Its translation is CASSPGTGGYNEQFF.

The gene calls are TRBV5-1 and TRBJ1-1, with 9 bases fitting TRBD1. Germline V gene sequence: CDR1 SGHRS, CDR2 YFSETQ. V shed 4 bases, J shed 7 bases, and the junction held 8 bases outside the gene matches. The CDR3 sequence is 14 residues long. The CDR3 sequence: CASSRRQGGGEAFF. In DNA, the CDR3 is TGCGCCAGCAGCAGAAGACAGGGGGGTGGTGAAGCTTTCTTT.

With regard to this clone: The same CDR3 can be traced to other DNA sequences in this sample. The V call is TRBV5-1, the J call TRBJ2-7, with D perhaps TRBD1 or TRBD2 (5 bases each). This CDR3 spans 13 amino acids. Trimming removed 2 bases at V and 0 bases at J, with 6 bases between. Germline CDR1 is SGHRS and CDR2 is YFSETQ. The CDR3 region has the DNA TGCGCCAGCAGCTTTGGGACCTCCTACGAGCAGTACTTC. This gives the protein CASSFGTSYEQYF.

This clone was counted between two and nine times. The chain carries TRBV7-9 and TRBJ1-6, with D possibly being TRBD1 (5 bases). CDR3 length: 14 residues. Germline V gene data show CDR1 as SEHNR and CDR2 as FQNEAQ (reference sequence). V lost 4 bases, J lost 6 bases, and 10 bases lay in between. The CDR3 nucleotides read TGTGCCAGCAGCTCGCCAGGGCTTAATTCACCCCTCCACTTT. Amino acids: CASSSPGLNSPLHF.

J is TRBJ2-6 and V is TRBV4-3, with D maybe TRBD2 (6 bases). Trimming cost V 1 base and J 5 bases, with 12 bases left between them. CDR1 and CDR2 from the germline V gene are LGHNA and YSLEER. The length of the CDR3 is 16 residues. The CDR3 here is CASSQGGVLRANVLTF. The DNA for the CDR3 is TGCGCCAGCAGCCAAGGGGGGGTCTTGAGGGCCAACGTCCTGACTTTC.

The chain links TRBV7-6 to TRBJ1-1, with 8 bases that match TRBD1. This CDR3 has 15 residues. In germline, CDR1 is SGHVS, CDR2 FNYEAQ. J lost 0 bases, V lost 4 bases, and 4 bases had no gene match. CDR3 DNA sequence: TGTGCCAGCAGCTCTCAGGGGGCGCTGAACACTGAAGCTTTCTTT. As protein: CASSSQGALNTEAFF.

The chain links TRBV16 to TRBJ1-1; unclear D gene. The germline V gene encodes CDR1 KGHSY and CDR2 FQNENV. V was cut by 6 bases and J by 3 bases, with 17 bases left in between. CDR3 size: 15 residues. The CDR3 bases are TGTGCCAGCAGTCCGGGAAGTTACGGCTACACTGAAGCTTTCTTT. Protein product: CASSPGSYGYTEAFF.

CDR3 in DNA: TGTGCCAGCAGTGTAGGTAGCGGGAGGGCCGTAACGTATAATGAGCAGTTCTTC. Translating it yields CASSVGSGRAVTYNEQFF. The V and J genes are TRBV2 and TRBJ2-1; 11 nucleotides align to TRBD2. V dropped 4 bases and J dropped 7; count of bases not matched to a gene: 15. Germline-derived CDR1 and CDR2 are SNHLY and FYNNEI. The CDR3 runs to 18 residues.

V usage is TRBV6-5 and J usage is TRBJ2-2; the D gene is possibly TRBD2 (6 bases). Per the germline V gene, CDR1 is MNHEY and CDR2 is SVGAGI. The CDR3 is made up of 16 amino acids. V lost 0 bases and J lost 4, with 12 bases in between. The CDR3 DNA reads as TGTGCCAGCAGTTACTCTTCGCTAGCGAGCACCGGGGAGCTGTTTTTT. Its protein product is CASSYSSLASTGELFF.

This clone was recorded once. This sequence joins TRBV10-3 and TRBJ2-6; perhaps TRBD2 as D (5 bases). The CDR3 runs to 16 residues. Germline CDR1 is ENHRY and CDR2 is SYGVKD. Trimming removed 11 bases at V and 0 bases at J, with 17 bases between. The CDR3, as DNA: TGTGCCGGATCCCCGGGATTTACCTCTGGGGCCAACGTCCTGACTTTC. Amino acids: CAGSPGFTSGANVLTF.

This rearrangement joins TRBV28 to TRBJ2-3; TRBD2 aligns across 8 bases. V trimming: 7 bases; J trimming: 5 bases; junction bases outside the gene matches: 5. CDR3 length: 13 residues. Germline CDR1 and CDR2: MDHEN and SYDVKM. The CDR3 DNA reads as TGTGCCAGCAAACCGGGGGGGAGAGATACGCAGTATTTT. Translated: CASKPGGRDTQYF.

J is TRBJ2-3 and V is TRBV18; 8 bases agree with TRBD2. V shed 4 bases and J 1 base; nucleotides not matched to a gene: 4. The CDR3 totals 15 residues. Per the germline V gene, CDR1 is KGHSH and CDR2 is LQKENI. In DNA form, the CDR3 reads TGTGCCAGCTCACTCGGACTAGCTCGCACAGATACGCAGTATTTT. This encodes CASSLGLARTDTQYF.

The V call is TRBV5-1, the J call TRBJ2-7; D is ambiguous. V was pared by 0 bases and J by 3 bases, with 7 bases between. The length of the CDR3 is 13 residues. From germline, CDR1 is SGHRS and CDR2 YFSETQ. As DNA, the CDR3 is TGCGCCAGCAGCTTGGATCAGAACTACGAGCAGTACTTC. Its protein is CASSLDQNYEQYF.

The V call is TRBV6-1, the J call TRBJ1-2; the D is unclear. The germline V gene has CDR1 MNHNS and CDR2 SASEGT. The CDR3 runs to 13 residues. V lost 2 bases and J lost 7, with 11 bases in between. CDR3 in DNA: TGTGCCAGCAGTGAACAGGTGGGATCTGGCTACACCTTC. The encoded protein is CASSEQVGSGYTF.

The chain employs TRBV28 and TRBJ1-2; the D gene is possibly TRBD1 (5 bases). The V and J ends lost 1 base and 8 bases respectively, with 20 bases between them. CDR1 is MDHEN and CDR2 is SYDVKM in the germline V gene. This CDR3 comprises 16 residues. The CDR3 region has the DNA TGTGCCAGCAGTTTATTAGGGCAACCGGGGGTTGAGGGCTACACCTTC. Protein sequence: CASSLLGQPGVEGYTF.

The CDR3 protein is CAIVPDRENTDTQYF. DNA for the CDR3: TGTGCCATCGTACCGGACAGGGAAAACACAGATACGCAGTATTTT. The chain joins TRBV2 to TRBJ2-3; 8 bases fit TRBD1. CDR1 SNHLY and CDR2 FYNNEI come from the germline V gene. The CDR3 runs 15 residues. After removal of 10 bases from V and 2 bases from J, the junction contained 11 bases not matched to a gene.

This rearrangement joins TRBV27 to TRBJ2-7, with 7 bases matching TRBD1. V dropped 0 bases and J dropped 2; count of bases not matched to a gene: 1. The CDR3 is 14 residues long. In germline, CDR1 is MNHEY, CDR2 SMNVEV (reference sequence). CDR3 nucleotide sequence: TGTGCCAGCAGTTTATCGACAGGGACCTACGAGCAGTACTTC. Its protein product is CASSLSTGTYEQYF.